Following are 22 T cell receptor beta chains from one sample sequenced in a study of cytomegalovirus exposure and HLA in healthy donors. The study ran its PCR with 60 Vbeta and 13 Jbeta primers. Measured with immunoSEQ multiplex PCR; TCRdb has only the in-frame clones, and not every one. This table has about 190,000 clones, approximately 78% appearing once. Sequencing was carried out using PBMCs. The receptors come from a woman aged 18-29 years in good health and CMV-seronegative.

This clone was counted between two and nine times. The chain uses TRBV10-1 and TRBJ1-4; 8 nucleotides match TRBD1. Losses at the gene ends were 8 bases for V and 0 bases for J; bases not matched to a gene: 5. CDR1 WNHNN and CDR2 SYGVQD come from the germline V gene (reference sequence). The CDR3 is 15 amino acids. The CDR3 loop reads CASSRDRTTNEKLFF. The CDR3 DNA follows: TGCGCCAGCTCCCGGGACAGGACAACTAATGAAAAACTGTTTTTT.

The CDR3 region is CASSEIINQPQHF. CDR3 nucleotide sequence: TGTGCCAGCAGTGAAATAATAAATCAGCCCCAGCATTTT. This sequence joins TRBV6-1 and TRBJ1-5; D gene ambiguous. CDR1 MNHNS and CDR2 SASEGT come from the germline V gene. The CDR3 covers 13 residues. The germline V and J ends were trimmed by 2 bases and 4 bases, with 6 bases remaining between them.

V gene TRBV18 combines with J gene TRBJ2-1; D might be TRBD1 (6 bases). Trimming removed 3 bases at V and 8 bases at J, with 14 bases between. This CDR3 comprises 14 residues. CDR1 KGHSH and CDR2 LQKENI come from the germline V gene. The DNA for the CDR3 is TGTGCCAGCTCACCTTCACTACAGGGCCATGAGCAGTTCTTC. This sequence encodes CASSPSLQGHEQFF.

The chain couples TRBV29-1 to TRBJ2-3, with a weak D call TRBD1 (5 bases). Germline V CDR1 and CDR2: SQVTM, ANQGSEA. There are 17 residues in the CDR3. V dropped 0 bases and J dropped 1 base, with 17 bases sitting between them. As DNA, the CDR3 is TGCAGCGTTGAAGACCGAGGTAGAGGACACCGCACAGATACGCAGTATTTT. It translates to CSVEDRGRGHRTDTQYF.

This clone occurred a few times. The rearrangement joins TRBV28 to TRBJ1-1, with D unclear. V lost 2 bases and J lost 8, with 6 bases in between. Per the germline V gene, CDR1 is MDHEN and CDR2 is SYDVKM. The CDR3 runs 11 residues. CDR3 in amino acids: CASSLSAEAFF. The CDR3 DNA sequence: TGTGCCAGCAGTTTAAGTGCGGAAGCTTTCTTT. Based on the CDR3 plus reference TRBV28 and TRBJ1-1, the full variable domain is DVKVTQSSRYLVKRTGEKVFLECVQDMDHENMFWYRQDPGLGLRLIYFSYDVKMKEKGDIPEGYSVSREKKERFSLILESASTNQTSMYLCASSLSAEAFFGQGTRLTVV.

The rearrangement links TRBV19 to TRBJ2-7; no clear D. Looked up from germline, CDR1 is LNHDA and CDR2 is SQIVND (reference sequence). The length of the CDR3 is 13 residues. V was trimmed by 8 bases and J by 1 base, leaving 12 bases between them. The CDR3 nucleotides are TGTGCCAGTTCGGCGGCGACGTCCTACGAGCAGTACTTC. As protein: CASSAATSYEQYF.

The chain uses TRBV19 and TRBJ2-7; weak D call: TRBD1 (5 bases). The CDR3 extends over 18 amino acids. V was clipped by 4 bases and J by 6 bases, with 28 bases between them. Germline CDR1 LNHDA, CDR2 SQIVND (reference sequence). The CDR3 bases are TGTGCCAGTAGTACCCCGAGTGGTGGAGCAGGGTGGCGTCTCGAGCAGTACTTC. Translation gives CASSTPSGGAGWRLEQYF.

The chain is built from TRBV7-8 and TRBJ2-7, with 7 bases aligning to TRBD1. CDR3 length equals 16 residues. Germline V gene lookup returns CDR1 SGHVS and CDR2 FQNEAQ. The trim removed 3 bases at V and 2 bases at J, leaving 10 bases unmatched. The CDR3 protein is CASSFAETTGAYEQYF. The CDR3, as DNA: TGTGCCAGCAGCTTCGCCGAGACAACAGGGGCCTACGAGCAGTACTTC.

The chain couples TRBV6-4 to TRBJ2-1, with D tentatively TRBD2 (5 bases). Germline V gives CDR1 MRHNA, CDR2 SNTAGT. Trimming removed 5 bases at V and 5 bases at J, with 10 bases between. The CDR3 has 13 amino acids. CDR3 DNA: TGTGCCAGCAGTTGTCTAGCCGACAATGAGCAGTTCTTC. This gives the protein CASSCLADNEQFF.

The chain links TRBV7-8 to TRBJ2-7; a weak D match, TRBD2 (6 bases). Germline CDR1 and CDR2: SGHVS and FQNEAQ. The CDR3 is 15 residues long. Trimming shortened V by 5 bases and J by 3 bases, and 17 bases separated the two germline ends. CDR3 bases: TGTGCCAGCAGCCCCCCCGGGAGCCGACGCTACGAGCAGTACTTC. Translating gives CASSPPGSRRYEQYF.

This chain uses TRBV27 with TRBJ2-7, with TRBD1 matching 8 bases. There are 15 residues in the CDR3. Germline V gene data show CDR1 as MNHEY and CDR2 as SMNVEV (reference sequence). J gave up 2 bases and V 4 bases, and 7 bases lay outside the gene matches. The CDR3, as DNA: TGTGCCAGCAGTTATGCAGGGGGCTCCCCCTACGAGCAGTACTTC. Amino acid sequence: CASSYAGGSPYEQYF.

The chain has TRBV7-9 and TRBJ2-1; unclear D gene. CDR1 and CDR2 from the germline V gene are SEHNR and FQNEAQ (reference sequence). The V end lost 3 bases, the J end lost 4 bases, and 13 bases lay between the germline ends. CDR3 length: 15 amino acids. CDR3 DNA: TGTGCCAGCAGCTTTCCATCGAGACTGTACAATGAGCAGTTCTTC. Translated, it gives CASSFPSRLYNEQFF.

This chain uses TRBV5-1 with TRBJ2-3; D remains unclear. Germline V gives CDR1 SGHRS, CDR2 YFSETQ. V gave up 1 base and J gave up 1 base, with 7 bases separating them. The CDR3 has 14 amino acids. CDR3 nucleotide sequence: TGCGCCAGCAGCTTGCGGTTTCGCACAGATACGCAGTATTTT. Translated: CASSLRFRTDTQYF. Full variable domain (missing parts from reference TRBV5-1 and TRBJ2-3): KAGVTQTPRYLIKTRGQQVTLSCSPISGHRSVSWYQQTPGQGLQFLFEYFSETQRNKGNFPGRFSGRQFSNSRSEMNVSTLELGDSALYLCASSLRFRTDTQYFGPGTRLTVL.

This chain connects TRBV25-1 to TRBJ2-7, with D possibly being TRBD1 (5 bases). The germline CDR1 and CDR2 sequences are MGHDK and SYGVNS. Deletions cut 8 bases from V and 5 bases from J, with 19 bases between. This CDR3 has 14 residues. CDR3 region: CASSAQGPANEQYF. The CDR3, as DNA: TGTGCCAGCTCTGCTCAGGGTCCCGCAAACGAGCAGTACTTC.

The chain employs TRBV6-5 and TRBJ1-6; D gene unclear. Germline lookup yields CDR1 MNHEY and CDR2 SVGAGI. CDR3 length: 15 residues. V gave up 0 bases and J gave up 8 bases, with 11 bases separating them. The CDR3 loop reads CASSYSTGLDSPLHF. DNA for the CDR3: TGTGCCAGCAGTTACTCGACGGGTCTGGATTCACCCCTCCACTTT.

The chain links TRBV5-8 to TRBJ2-1; 7 nucleotides align to TRBD1. The CDR3 spans 15 residues. The junction had 5 bases not matched to a gene; V was cut back by 5 bases and J by 0 bases. From germline, CDR1 is SGHTS and CDR2 YDEGEE. The CDR3 DNA reads TGTGCCAGCAGGAGGGACAGCAGCTCCTACAATGAGCAGTTCTTC. It is translated as CASRRDSSSYNEQFF.

J is TRBJ1-1 and V is TRBV30; TRBD1 is a possible D gene (5 bases). Germline CDR1 and CDR2: GTSNPN and SVGIG (reference sequence). The CDR3 is made up of 14 amino acids. V lost 0 bases and J lost 9, with 17 bases in between. For the CDR3, the DNA is TGTGCCTGGAGTGTAGGTGCAGGGCTTTATCAAGCTTTCTTT. Amino acid sequence: CAWSVGAGLYQAFF.

This clone has just a few counts. This chain connects TRBV16 to TRBJ1-2; 8 positions match TRBD1. The V gene's germline CDR1 is KGHSY and CDR2 FQNENV. This CDR3 spans 15 amino acids. After removal of 0 bases from V and 6 bases from J, the junction contained 6 bases not matched to a gene. The CDR3 nucleotides read TGTGCCAGCAGCCAATCGAGGACAGGGTTGAATGGCTACACCTTC. It codes for CASSQSRTGLNGYTF. Full variable domain (missing parts from reference TRBV16 and TRBJ1-2): GEEVAQTPKHLVRGEGQKAKLYCAPIKGHSYVFWYQQVLKNEFKFLISFQNENVFDETGMPKERFSAKCLPNSPCSLEIQATKLEDSAVYFCASSQSRTGLNGYTFGSGTRLTVV.

Points on this clone: A junction end diverges from the germline sequence, so it may reflect a read error. Additional DNA sequences in this sample encode the identical CDR3. J is TRBJ1-6 and V is TRBV27; D possibly corresponds to TRBD1 (5 bases). This CDR3 has 15 residues. Germline V gives CDR1 MNHEY, CDR2 SMNVEV (reference sequence). CDR3 nucleotide sequence: TGTGCCAGCAGATCCGACAGTGAGGCGAATTCACCCCTCCACTTC. Protein: CASRSDSEANSPLHF.

The V gene is TRBV20-1, the J gene TRBJ2-5; no firm D call. With 5 bases removed from V and 2 bases from J, the gap between germline ends came to 6 bases. The CDR3 extends over 11 amino acids. The germline gives CDR1 DFQATT, CDR2 SNEGSKA (reference sequence). The CDR3 DNA is TGCAGTGCTCTACCTCAAGAGACCCAGTACTTC. Its translation is CSALPQETQYF.

V and J are TRBV28 and TRBJ2-5; D perhaps matches TRBD1 (6 bases). V lost 2 bases to trimming and J lost 2 bases, with 12 bases between them. The CDR3 is 15 residues long. The germline V gene encodes CDR1 MDHEN and CDR2 SYDVKM. The CDR3 is CASSLRGSQQETQYF. CDR3 in DNA: TGTGCCAGCAGTTTAAGGGGGTCCCAACAAGAGACCCAGTACTTC.

V is TRBV11-2 and J is TRBJ2-7; perhaps TRBD1 as D (5 bases). This CDR3 comprises 13 residues. The V end was cut by 5 bases, the J end by 3 bases, with 11 bases between. Germline V lookup: CDR1 SGHAT, CDR2 FQNNGV. Here the CDR3 reads CASSVGRDYEQYF. The CDR3 nucleotides are TGTGCCAGCAGCGTTGGCAGGGACTACGAGCAGTACTTC. The full variable domain, in which reference TRBV11-2 and TRBJ2-7 provide the parts outside the CDR3, is EAGVAQSPRYKIIEKRQSVAFWCNPISGHATLYWYQQILGQGPKLLIQFQNNGVVDDSQLPKDRFSAERLKGVDSTLKIQPAKLEDSAVYLCASSVGRDYEQYFGPGTRLTVT.